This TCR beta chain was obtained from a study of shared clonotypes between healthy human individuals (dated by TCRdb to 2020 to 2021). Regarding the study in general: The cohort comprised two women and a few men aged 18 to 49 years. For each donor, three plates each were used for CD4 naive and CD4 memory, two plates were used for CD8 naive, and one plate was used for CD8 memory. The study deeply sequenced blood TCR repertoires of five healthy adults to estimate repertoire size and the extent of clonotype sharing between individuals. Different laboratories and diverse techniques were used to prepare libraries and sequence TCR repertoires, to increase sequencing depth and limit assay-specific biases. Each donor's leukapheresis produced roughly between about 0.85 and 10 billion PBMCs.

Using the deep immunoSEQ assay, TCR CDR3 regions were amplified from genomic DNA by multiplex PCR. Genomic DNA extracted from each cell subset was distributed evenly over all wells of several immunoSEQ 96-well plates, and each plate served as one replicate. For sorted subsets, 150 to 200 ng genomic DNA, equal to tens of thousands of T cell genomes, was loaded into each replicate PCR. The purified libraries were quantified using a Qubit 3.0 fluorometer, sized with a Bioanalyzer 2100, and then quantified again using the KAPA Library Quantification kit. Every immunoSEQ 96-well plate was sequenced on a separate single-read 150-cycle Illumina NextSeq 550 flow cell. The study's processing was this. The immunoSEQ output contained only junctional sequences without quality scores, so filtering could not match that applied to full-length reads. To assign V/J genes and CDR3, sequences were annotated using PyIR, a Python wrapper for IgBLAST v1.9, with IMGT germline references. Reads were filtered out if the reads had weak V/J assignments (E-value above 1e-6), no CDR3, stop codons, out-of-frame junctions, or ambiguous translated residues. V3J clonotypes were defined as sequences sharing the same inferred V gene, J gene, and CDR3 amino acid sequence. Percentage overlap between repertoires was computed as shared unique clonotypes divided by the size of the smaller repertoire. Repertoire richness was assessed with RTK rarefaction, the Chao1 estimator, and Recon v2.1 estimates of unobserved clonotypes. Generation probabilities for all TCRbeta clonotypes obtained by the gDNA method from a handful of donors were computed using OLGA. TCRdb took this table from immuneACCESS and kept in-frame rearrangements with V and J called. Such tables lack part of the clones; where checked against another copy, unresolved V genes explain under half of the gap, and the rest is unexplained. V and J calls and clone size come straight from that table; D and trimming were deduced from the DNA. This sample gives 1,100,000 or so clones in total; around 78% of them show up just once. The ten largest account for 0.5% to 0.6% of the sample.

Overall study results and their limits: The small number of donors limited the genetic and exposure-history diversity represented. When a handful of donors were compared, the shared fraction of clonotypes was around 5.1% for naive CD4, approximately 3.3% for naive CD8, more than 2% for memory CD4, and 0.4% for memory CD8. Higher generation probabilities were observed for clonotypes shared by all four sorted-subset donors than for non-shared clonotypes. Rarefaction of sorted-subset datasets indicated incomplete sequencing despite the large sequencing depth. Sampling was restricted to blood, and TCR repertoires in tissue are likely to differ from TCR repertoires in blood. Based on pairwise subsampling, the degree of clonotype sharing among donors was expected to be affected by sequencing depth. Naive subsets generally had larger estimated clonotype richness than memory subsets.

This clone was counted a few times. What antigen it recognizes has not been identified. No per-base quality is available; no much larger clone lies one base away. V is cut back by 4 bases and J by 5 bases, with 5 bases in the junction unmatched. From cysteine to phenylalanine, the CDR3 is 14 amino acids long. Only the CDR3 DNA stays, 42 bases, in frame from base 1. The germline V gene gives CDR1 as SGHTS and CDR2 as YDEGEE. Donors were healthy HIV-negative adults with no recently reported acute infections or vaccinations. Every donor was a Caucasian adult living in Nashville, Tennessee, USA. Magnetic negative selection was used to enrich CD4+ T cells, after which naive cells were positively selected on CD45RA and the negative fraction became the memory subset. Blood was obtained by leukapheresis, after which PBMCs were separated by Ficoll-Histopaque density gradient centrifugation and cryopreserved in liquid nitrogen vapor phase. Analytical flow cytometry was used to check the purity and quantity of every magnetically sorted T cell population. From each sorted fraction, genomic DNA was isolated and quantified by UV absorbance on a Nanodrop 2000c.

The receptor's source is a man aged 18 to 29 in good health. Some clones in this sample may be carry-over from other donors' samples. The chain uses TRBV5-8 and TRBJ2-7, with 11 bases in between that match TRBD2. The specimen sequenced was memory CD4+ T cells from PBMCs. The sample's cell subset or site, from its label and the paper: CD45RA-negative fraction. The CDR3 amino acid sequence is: CASSTSGSINEQYF. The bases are TGTGCCAGCAGCACTAGCGGGAGCATCAACGAGCAGTACTTC.